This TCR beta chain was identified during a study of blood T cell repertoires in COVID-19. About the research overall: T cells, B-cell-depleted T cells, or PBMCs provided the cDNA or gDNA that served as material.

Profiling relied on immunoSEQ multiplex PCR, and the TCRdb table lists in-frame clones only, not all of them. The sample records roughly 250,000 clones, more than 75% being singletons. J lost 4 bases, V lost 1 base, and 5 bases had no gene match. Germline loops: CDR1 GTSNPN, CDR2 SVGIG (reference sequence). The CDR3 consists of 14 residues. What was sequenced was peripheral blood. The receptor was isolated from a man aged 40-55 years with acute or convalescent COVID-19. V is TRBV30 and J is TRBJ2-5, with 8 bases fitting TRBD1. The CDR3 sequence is CAWSAAGGLETQYF. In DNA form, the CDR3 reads TGTGCCTGGAGTGCGGCAGGGGGCTTAGAGACCCAGTACTTC.